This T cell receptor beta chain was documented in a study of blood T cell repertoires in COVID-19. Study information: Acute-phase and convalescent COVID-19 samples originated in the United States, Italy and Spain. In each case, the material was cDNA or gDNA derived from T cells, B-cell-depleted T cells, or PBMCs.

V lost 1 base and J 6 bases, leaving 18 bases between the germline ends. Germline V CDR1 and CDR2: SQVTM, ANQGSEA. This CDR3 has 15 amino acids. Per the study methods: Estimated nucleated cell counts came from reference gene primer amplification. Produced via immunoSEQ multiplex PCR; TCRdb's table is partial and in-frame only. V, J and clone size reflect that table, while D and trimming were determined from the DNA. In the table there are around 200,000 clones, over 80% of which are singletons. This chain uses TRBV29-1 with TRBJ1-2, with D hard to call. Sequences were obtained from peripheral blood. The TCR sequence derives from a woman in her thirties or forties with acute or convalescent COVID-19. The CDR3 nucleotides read TGCAGCGTTGAAGCCCATACGGGAACACGTGATGGCTACACCTTC. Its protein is CSVEAHTGTRDGYTF.